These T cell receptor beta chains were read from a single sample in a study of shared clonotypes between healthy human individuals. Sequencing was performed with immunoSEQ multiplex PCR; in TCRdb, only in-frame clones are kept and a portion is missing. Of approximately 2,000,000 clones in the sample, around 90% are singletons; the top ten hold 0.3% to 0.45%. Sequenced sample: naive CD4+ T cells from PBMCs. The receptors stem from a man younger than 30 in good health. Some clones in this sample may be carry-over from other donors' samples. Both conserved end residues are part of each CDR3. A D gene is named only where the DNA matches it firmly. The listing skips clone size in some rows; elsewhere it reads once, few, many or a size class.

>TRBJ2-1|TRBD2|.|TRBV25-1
TGTGCCAGCAGTGATAGCGGGAGCTACAATGAGCAGTTCTTC
CASSDSGSYNEQFF
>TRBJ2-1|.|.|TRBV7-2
TGTGCCAGCAGCTTAGTGGAGGGGGGCTACAATGAGCAGTTCTTC
CASSLVEGGYNEQFF
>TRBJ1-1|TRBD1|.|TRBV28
TGTGCCAGCACCGCACCCGACAGGGACACTGAAGCTTTCTTT
CASTAPDRDTEAFF
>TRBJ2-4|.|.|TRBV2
TGTGCCAGCAGTGAACTCGGGGCAGGGAAGGTTCAGTACTTC
CASSELGAGKVQYF
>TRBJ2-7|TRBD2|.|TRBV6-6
TGTGCCATCAGTGACGCGCGGGAGGTCGGCGAGCAGTACTTC
CAISDAREVGEQYF
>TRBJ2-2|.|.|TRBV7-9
TGTGCCAGCAAGTCGGGGCCTAACACCGGGGAGCTGTTTTTT
CASKSGPNTGELFF
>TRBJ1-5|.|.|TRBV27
TGTGCCAGCAGAGTCGGAGGGGGGGCCGGGCAGCCCCAGCATTTT
CASRVGGGAGQPQHF
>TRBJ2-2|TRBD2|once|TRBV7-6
TGTGCCAGCAGCGCTAGGGCGGGGGCCGGGGAGCTGTTTTTT
CASSARAGAGELFF
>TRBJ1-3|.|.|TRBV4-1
TGCGCCAGCAGCCAGGGTCGATTTTCTGGAAACACCATATATTTT
CASSQGRFSGNTIYF
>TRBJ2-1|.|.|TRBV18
TGTGCCAGCTCACCACAGACGACTCTTCAGGTGGATGAGCAGTTCTTC
CASSPQTTLQVDEQFF
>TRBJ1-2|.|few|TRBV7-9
TGTGCCAGCAGCTTACCAGGGGCGAGGGGCTACACCTTC
CASSLPGARGYTF
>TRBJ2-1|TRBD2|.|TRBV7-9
TGTGCCAGCAGCCCTGGAAGCCGCGGGAGGGCTAATGAGCAGTTCTTC
CASSPGSRGRANEQFF
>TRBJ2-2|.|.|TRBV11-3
TGTGCCAGCAGCTCCCGGGCGGGGAGCGCCACCGGGGAGCTGTTTTTT
CASSSRAGSATGELFF
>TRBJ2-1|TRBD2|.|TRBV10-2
TGCGCCAGCAGAAGCGCGGGAGGGCCGGACAATGAGCAGTTCTTC
CASRSAGGPDNEQFF
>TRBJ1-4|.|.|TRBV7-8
TGTGCCAGCAGCCCGGGCCAATTCAGACATCTTTTGTTTTTT
CASSPGQFRHLLFF
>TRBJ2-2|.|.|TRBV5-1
TGCGCCAGCAGCTTGGAGGGATTGAACACCGGGGAGCTGTTTTTT
CASSLEGLNTGELFF
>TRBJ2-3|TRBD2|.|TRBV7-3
TGTGCCAGCAGCCCGCGGACTAGCGGGAGCCCGTATACGCAGTATTTT
CASSPRTSGSPYTQYF
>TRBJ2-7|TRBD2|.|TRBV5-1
TGCGCCAGCAGCTCCGGGACTAGCGGGGTCGAGCAGTACTTC
CASSSGTSGVEQYF
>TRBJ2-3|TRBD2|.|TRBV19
TGTGCCAGTAGCCCCTGGCCGGGACTAGCGGGAATCGGGGCAGATACGCAGTATTTT
CASSPWPGLAGIGADTQYF
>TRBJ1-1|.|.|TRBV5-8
TGTGCCAGCAGCTTTGCCGAGGGTAGGACTGAAGCTTTCTTT
CASSFAEGRTEAFF
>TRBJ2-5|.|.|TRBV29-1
TGCAGCGTTGAGTCAGGGCAGGCTTGGGTGACCCAGTACTTC
CSVESGQAWVTQYF
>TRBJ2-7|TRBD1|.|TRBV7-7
TGTGCCAGCAGGGTCGTGAGGGGGCGCTTCCACGAGCAGTACTTC
CASRVVRGRFHEQYF
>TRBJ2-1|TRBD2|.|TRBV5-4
TGTGCCAGCAGCCTGGGGCGGGGGGGACTCTCCTACAATGAGCAGTTCTTC
CASSLGRGGLSYNEQFF
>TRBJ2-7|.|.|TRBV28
TGTGCCAGCAGTTTTCTAGGGCAGGCAGATCCCTACGAGCAGTACTTC
CASSFLGQADPYEQYF
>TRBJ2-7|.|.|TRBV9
TGTGCCAGCAGCCCCCGTCCCTTGTACGAGCAGTACTTC
CASSPRPLYEQYF
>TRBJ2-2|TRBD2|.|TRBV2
TGTGCCAGCAGTGGACTAGCGGGAGGCTCCGGGGAGCTGTTTTTT
CASSGLAGGSGELFF
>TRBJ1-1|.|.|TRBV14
TGTGCCAGCAGCCAAGATAGGGGGGCGCTTCGGGGAGCTTTCTTT
CASSQDRGALRGAFF
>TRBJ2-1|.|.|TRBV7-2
TGTGCCAGCAGCCTCACTAGCTTAGCCGAGCAGTTCTTC
CASSLTSLAEQFF
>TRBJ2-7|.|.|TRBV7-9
TGTGCCAGCATCCCCTCGGGAAGAAACAACGAGCAGTACTTC
CASIPSGRNNEQYF
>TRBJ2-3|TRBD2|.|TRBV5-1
TGCGCCAGCAGCCCGGGAGGGGGGGCCTACGGCACAGATACGCAGTATTTT
CASSPGGGAYGTDTQYF
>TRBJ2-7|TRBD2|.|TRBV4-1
TGCGCCAGCAGCCAAGAGACTAGCGCCTACGAGCAGTACTTC
CASSQETSAYEQYF
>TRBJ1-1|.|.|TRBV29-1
TGCAGCGTCCTCCGGAGGACTGAAGCTTTCTTT
CSVLRRTEAFF
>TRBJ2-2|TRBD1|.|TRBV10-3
TGTGCCACCCTACGACAGGGAAACACCGGGGAGCTGTTTTTT
CATLRQGNTGELFF
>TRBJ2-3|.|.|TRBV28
TGTGCCAGCAGTCCCTGGGCCCCTCGAGATACGCAGTATTTT
CASSPWAPRDTQYF
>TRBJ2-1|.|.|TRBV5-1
TGCGCCAGCGGGGGAATGGGGACCTTCGGGGAGCAGTTCTTC
CASGGMGTFGEQFF
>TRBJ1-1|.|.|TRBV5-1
TGCGCCAGCAGCTATGGGGCGGCCAACACTGAAGCTTTCTTT
CASSYGAANTEAFF
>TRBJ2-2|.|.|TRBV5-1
TGCGCCAGCAGCCTGGCCACCCTGGGCACCGGGGAGCTGTTTTTT
CASSLATLGTGELFF
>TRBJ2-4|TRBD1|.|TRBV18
TGTGCCAGCTCACCCGGGACAGGACCCGAAAACATTCAGTACTTC
CASSPGTGPENIQYF
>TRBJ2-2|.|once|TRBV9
TGTGCCAGCAGCCGGGTGGCTAGCACCGGGGAGCTGTTTTTT
CASSRVASTGELFF
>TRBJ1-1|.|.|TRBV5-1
TGCGCCAGCAGCCGCGGACCCACAGCGAACACTGAAGCTTTCTTT
CASSRGPTANTEAFF